The entry that follows covers one T cell receptor (beta chain) sequence. Its antigen remains unknown. The table came from immunoSEQ multiplex PCR; TCRdb's copy has only in-frame clones and leaves some out. The data hold more than 95,000 clones, with roughly nine tenths observed a single time. This entry comes from a study of graft-versus-host responses after intestinal transplantation. About the study: Each recipient received anti-thymocyte globulin induction, then tacrolimus and steroids for around three years.

Study-level results: Circulating GvH clone levels at their peak were associated with HvG declines (early post-transplant).

Germline V lookup: CDR1 LNHNV, CDR2 YYDKDF (reference sequence). J gave up 5 bases and V 1 base, and 2 bases lay outside the gene matches. CDR3 length: 16 residues. The genes are TRBV15 and TRBJ2-2; 12 nucleotides align to TRBD2. The sequence was obtained from a human donor who received an intestinal transplant. This specimen consisted of unstimulated CD4+ T cells sorted from spleen or lymph node cells, obtained before intestinal transplant. CDR3: CATSRGGLAGTGELFF. The CDR3 DNA sequence: TGTGCCACCAGCAGAGGGGGACTAGCGGGTACCGGGGAGCTGTTTTTT. Full variable domain (missing parts from reference TRBV15 and TRBJ2-2): DAMVIQNPRYQVTQFGKPVTLSCSQTLNHNVMYWYQQKSSQAPKLLFHYYDKDFNNEADTPDNFQSRRPNTSFCFLDIRSPGLGDTAMYLCATSRGGLAGTGELFFGEGSRLTVL.